This T cell receptor beta chain appears in the sequencing data of a study of T cells in Graves' hyperthyroidism and ophthalmopathy. The ends were cut back, 3 bases at V and 4 bases at J, with 6 bases in the middle. The CDR3 extends over 11 amino acids. Germline V CDR1 and CDR2: DFQATT, SNEGSKA (reference sequence). From RNA transcripts, TCR beta CDR3 regions were amplified. Primed by the HTBI set, a first-round RT-PCR was run on the TCR CDR3. TCRdb independently ran MiXCR on the multiplex PCR reads; one entry per CDR3 protein. The sample records about 420,000 distinct CDR3 sequences, 15% to 18% being singletons. Every diagnosis used clinical symptoms, serum thyroxine and TRAb, thyroid ultrasound and orbital computed tomography.

J is TRBJ1-2 and V is TRBV20-1; no reliable D call. The sample taken for sequencing was blood. This TCR was recovered from a woman aged 18 to 35 with Graves' hyperthyroidism. The CDR3 DNA sequence: TGCAGTGCTAGGCGGACCTATGGCTACACCTTC. Its translation: CSARRTYGYTF.